A selection of T cell receptor beta chains follows, all from one sample in a study of brain T cells in children with intractable seizures. The assay was immunoSEQ multiplex PCR, and TCRdb's table has in-frame clones only and misses some. The data hold approximately 330,000 clones, with approximately 93% observed a single time. Here the sequenced sample was peripheral blood, taken roughly 5 months after surgery. Source of these receptors: a boy less than two years old with tuberous sclerosis and intractable seizures. The CDR3 runs from the conserved cysteine through the conserved F or W. Each record gives: CDR3 length, V gene, J gene, D gene, clone size, CDR3 DNA, CDR3 protein. A D gene is named only where the DNA matches it firmly. For some rows the clone size is stated as once, few or many, or as a class when expanded; others skip it.

21	TRBV24-1	TRBJ2-1	TRBD2	NA	TGTGCCACCAGTGATTTATCGCCTGGGACTAGCGGGAGGGCCCCCTACAATGAGCAGTTCTTC	CATSDLSPGTSGRAPYNEQFF
17	TRBV14	TRBJ1-2	TRBD1	NA	TGTGCCAGCAGCCAAGTTGGGCCGACAGGGAGGCTCTATGGCTACACCTTC	CASSQVGPTGRLYGYTF
20	TRBV6-6	TRBJ2-3	NA	NA	TGTGCCAGCAGTCGAAATACCCCGAGCGGACTACCGACCCGCACAGATACGCAGTATTTT	CASSRNTPSGLPTRTDTQYF
13	TRBV18	TRBJ1-4	NA	NA	TGTGCCAGCTCACCACAGGGTTGGGAAAAACTGTTTTTT	CASSPQGWEKLFF
14	TRBV5-4	TRBJ2-1	TRBD2	NA	TGTGCCAGCAGCTTGTATACGGGAGGTGGTGAGCAGTTCTTC	CASSLYTGGGEQFF
15	TRBV6-5	TRBJ2-7	TRBD1	NA	TGTGCCAGCAGTTCCTCCAGGGGGCACTCCTACGAGCAGTACTTC	CASSSSRGHSYEQYF
14	TRBV6-6	TRBJ2-2	NA	once	TGTGCCAGCAGTTACGCCGGATTTAGCGGGGAGCTGTTTTTT	CASSYAGFSGELFF
15	TRBV19	TRBJ1-5	TRBD1	NA	TGTGCCAGTAGTGTCTGGACAGGGTCGACTCAGCCCCAGCATTTT	CASSVWTGSTQPQHF
17	TRBV10-2	TRBJ2-5	TRBD2	NA	TGCGCCAGCAGCTGGGGGAGCGGGAGTGTGGGGAAAGAGACCCAGTACTTC	CASSWGSGSVGKETQYF
14	TRBV18	TRBJ1-2	TRBD1	NA	TGTGCCAGCTCACTCACCGGGACAGGGGATGGCTACACCTTC	CASSLTGTGDGYTF
13	TRBV27	TRBJ2-7	NA	NA	TGTGCCAGCCGACAGGCTAGCTCCTACGAGCAGTACTTC	CASRQASSYEQYF
14	TRBV19	TRBJ2-7	NA	NA	TGTGCCAGTAGTAGGGACTCTGCAGGCTACGAGCAGTACTTC	CASSRDSAGYEQYF
13	TRBV7-9	TRBJ1-1	NA	NA	TGTGCCAGCAGCTTAGAAACCGACACTGAAGCTTTCTTT	CASSLETDTEAFF
13	TRBV7-9	TRBJ2-3	TRBD2	NA	TGTGCCACCGGACTAGCGGGGGGAGATACGCAGTATTTT	CATGLAGGDTQYF
16	TRBV7-2	TRBJ2-6	NA	NA	TGTGCCAGCACCAGCAGGTGGATCTCTGGGGCCAACGTCCTGACTTTC	CASTSRWISGANVLTF
16	TRBV28	TRBJ2-2	TRBD2	NA	TGTGCCAGCAGTGGTCTAGATTGGGGAGGGACCGGGGAGCTGTTTTTT	CASSGLDWGGTGELFF
16	TRBV10-3	TRBJ2-7	NA	NA	TGTGCCATCAGTGAGTCGAGGTTGGGGGCCTCCTACGAGCAGTACTTC	CAISESRLGASYEQYF